The sequence of this T cell receptor (beta chain) was determined in a study of control samples from healthy donors and cancer patients. This CDR3 contains 15 residues. In germline, CDR1 is MNHEY, CDR2 SMNVEV (reference sequence). Trimming removed 5 bases from V and 3 bases from J, with 14 bases in between. Measured with immunoSEQ multiplex PCR; TCRdb has only the in-frame clones, and not every one. The sample holds approximately 92,000 clones, approximately 93% seen once. J is TRBJ1-5 and V is TRBV27; no clear D gene. This TCR derives from a woman under 40 in good health. Input material: blood. The chain's CDR3 is CASSLTTHNNQPQHF. CDR3 sequence (DNA): TGTGCCAGCAGTCTGACGACACATAACAATCAGCCCCAGCATTTT.